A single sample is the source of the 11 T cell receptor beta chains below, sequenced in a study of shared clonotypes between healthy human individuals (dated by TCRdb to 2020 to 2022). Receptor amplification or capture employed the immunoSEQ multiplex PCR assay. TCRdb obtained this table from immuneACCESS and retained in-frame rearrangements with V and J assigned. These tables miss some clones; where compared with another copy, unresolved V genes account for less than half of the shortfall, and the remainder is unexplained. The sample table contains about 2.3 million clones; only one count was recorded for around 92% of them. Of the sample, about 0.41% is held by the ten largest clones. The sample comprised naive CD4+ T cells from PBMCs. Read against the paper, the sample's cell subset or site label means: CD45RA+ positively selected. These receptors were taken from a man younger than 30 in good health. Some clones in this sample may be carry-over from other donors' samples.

The CDR3 region has the DNA TGCGCCAGCAGCTTACATCCGGGGGCCTTGGGGAATTCACCCCTCCACTTT. Translation: CASSLHPGALGNSPLHF. V gene TRBV4-1 combines with J gene TRBJ1-6; tentative D call: TRBD1 (6 bases). The CDR3 runs to 17 residues. The V end was cut by 5 bases, the J end by 7 bases, with 21 bases between. Per germline, CDR1 MGHRA and CDR2 YSYEKL.

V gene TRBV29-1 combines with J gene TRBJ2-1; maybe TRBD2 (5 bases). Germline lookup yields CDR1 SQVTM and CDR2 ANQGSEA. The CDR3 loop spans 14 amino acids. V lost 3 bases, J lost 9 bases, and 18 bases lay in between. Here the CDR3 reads CSVDRIGIEGEQFF. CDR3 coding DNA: TGCAGCGTTGATCGGATCGGAATCGAGGGTGAGCAGTTCTTC.

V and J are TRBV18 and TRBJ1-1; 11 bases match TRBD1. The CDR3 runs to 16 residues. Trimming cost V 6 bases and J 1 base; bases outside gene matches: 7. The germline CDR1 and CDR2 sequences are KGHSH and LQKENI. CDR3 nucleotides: TGTGCCAGCTCCCGGGACAGGGGGAGTGCGAACACTGAAGCTTTCTTT. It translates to CASSRDRGSANTEAFF.

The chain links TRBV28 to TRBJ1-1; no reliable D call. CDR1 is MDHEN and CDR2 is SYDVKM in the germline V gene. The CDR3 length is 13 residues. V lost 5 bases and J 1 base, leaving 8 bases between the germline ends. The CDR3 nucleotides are TGTGCCAGCAGTAGAGCAGAGAACACTGAAGCTTTCTTT. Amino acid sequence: CASSRAENTEAFF. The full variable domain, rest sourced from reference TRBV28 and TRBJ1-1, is DVKVTQSSRYLVKRTGEKVFLECVQDMDHENMFWYRQDPGLGLRLIYFSYDVKMKEKGDIPEGYSVSREKKERFSLILESASTNQTSMYLCASSRAENTEAFFGQGTRLTVV.

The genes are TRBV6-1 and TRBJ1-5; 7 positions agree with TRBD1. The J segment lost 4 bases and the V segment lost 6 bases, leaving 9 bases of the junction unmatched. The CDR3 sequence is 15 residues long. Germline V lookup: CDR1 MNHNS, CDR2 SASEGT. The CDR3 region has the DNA TGTGCCAGCAGGGAGAATCGACAGGGAAATCAGCCCCAGCATTTT. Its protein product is CASRENRQGNQPQHF.

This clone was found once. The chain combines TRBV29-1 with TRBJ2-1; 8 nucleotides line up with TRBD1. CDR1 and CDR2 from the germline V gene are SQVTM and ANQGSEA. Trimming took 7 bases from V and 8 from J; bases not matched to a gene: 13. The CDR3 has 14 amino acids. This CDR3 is CSAVPGGRGHEQFF. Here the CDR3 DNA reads TGCAGCGCCGTCCCCGGCGGCAGGGGGCATGAGCAGTTCTTC.

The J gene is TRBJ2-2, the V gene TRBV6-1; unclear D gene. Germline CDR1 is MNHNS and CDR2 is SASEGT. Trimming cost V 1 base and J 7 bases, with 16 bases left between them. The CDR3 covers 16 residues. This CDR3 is CASSEGRVALGGELFF. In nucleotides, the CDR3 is TGTGCCAGCAGTGAAGGGCGAGTTGCCCTCGGCGGGGAGCTGTTTTTT.

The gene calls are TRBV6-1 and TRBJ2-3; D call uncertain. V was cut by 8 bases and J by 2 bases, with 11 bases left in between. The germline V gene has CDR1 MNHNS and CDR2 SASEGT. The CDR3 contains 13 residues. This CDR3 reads CASEWRNTDTQYF. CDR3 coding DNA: TGTGCCAGCGAGTGGCGGAACACAGATACGCAGTATTTT.

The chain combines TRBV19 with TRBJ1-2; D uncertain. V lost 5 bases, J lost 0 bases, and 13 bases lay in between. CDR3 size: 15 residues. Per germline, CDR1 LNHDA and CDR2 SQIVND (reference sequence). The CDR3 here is CASSPPRRANYGYTF. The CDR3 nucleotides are TGTGCCAGTAGTCCCCCCAGACGGGCTAACTATGGCTACACCTTC. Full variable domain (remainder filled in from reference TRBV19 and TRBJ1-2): DGGITQSPKYLFRKEGQNVTLSCEQNLNHDAMYWYRQDPGQGLRLIYYSQIVNDFQKGDIAEGYSVSREKKESFPLTVTSAQKNPTAFYLCASSPPRRANYGYTFGSGTRLTVV.

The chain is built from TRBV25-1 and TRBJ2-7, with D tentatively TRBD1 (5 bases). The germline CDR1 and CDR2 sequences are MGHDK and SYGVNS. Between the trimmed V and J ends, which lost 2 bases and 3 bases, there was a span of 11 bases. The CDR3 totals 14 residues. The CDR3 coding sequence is TGTGCCAGCAGTGAACAGGGAAGCCGCTACGAGCAGTACTTC. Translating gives CASSEQGSRYEQYF.

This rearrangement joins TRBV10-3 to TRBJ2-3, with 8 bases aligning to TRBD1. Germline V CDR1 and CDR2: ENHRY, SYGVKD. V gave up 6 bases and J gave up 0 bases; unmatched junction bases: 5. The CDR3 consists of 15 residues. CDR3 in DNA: TGTGCCATCAGCGGGGGACAGGCGAGCACAGATACGCAGTATTTT. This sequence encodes CAISGGQASTDTQYF.